This T cell receptor (beta chain) was identified in a study of T cell repertoires in cytomegalovirus infection. About the study: Indicated by public TCR beta signatures were CMV infection and matching HLA type. Study outcomes and limitations: What dominated the ex vivo response were HLA-C-restricted CMV-specific TCR beta clonotypes. Adding up the frequency of public TCR beta families identified people who carried CMV plus the relevant HLA.

MiXCR was run by TCRdb on the reads, yielding one entry per CDR3 protein. Among 250,000 or so distinct CDR3 sequences listed, 17% were seen once. This CDR3 is built from 13 residues. Germline loops: CDR1 KGHDR, CDR2 SFDVKD. Deletions cut 1 base from V and 7 bases from J, with 7 bases between. This clonotype has at least ten counts. Its target is unknown. The sequence was obtained from a human donor in good health (CMV status not recorded). Some clones in this sample may be carry-over from other donors' samples. V usage is TRBV24-1 and J usage is TRBJ2-1; the D gene could be TRBD1 or TRBD2 (5 bases each). The sequenced material came from CD8+ T cells from PBMCs. CDR3 amino acids: CATSDFEGNEQFF. The CDR3 coding sequence is TGTGCCACCAGTGATTTTGAGGGGAATGAGCAGTTCTTC.